There are a few counts of the clone carrying this T cell receptor beta chain. Its antigen is still unknown. Germline CDR1 reads MNHEY; CDR2 reads SMNVEV (reference sequence). The CDR3 has 17 residues. Unmatched junction bases numbered 17, after V lost 5 bases and J lost 6 bases. This entry belongs to a study of early T cells in non-severe SARS-CoV-2 infection. The study's findings and limits: Matching with VDJdb favored anti-spike CD8 responses (missing private and CD4 specificities).

TCRdb re-called the 5' RACE reads with MiXCR, one entry per CDR3 protein. The table records 45,000 or so distinct CDR3 sequences, around 6.8% of them present only once. The sequence was obtained from an adult who was a healthcare worker with PCR-confirmed SARS-CoV-2 infection or an uninfected control (not recorded which). V and J are TRBV27 and TRBJ1-2; 8 positions agree with TRBD1. Sequencing was carried out using whole blood. This chain's CDR3 is CASSLGGGYGTGHGYTF. The CDR3, as DNA: TGTGCCAGCAGTCTAGGAGGGGGCTACGGGACAGGTCATGGCTACACCTTC.